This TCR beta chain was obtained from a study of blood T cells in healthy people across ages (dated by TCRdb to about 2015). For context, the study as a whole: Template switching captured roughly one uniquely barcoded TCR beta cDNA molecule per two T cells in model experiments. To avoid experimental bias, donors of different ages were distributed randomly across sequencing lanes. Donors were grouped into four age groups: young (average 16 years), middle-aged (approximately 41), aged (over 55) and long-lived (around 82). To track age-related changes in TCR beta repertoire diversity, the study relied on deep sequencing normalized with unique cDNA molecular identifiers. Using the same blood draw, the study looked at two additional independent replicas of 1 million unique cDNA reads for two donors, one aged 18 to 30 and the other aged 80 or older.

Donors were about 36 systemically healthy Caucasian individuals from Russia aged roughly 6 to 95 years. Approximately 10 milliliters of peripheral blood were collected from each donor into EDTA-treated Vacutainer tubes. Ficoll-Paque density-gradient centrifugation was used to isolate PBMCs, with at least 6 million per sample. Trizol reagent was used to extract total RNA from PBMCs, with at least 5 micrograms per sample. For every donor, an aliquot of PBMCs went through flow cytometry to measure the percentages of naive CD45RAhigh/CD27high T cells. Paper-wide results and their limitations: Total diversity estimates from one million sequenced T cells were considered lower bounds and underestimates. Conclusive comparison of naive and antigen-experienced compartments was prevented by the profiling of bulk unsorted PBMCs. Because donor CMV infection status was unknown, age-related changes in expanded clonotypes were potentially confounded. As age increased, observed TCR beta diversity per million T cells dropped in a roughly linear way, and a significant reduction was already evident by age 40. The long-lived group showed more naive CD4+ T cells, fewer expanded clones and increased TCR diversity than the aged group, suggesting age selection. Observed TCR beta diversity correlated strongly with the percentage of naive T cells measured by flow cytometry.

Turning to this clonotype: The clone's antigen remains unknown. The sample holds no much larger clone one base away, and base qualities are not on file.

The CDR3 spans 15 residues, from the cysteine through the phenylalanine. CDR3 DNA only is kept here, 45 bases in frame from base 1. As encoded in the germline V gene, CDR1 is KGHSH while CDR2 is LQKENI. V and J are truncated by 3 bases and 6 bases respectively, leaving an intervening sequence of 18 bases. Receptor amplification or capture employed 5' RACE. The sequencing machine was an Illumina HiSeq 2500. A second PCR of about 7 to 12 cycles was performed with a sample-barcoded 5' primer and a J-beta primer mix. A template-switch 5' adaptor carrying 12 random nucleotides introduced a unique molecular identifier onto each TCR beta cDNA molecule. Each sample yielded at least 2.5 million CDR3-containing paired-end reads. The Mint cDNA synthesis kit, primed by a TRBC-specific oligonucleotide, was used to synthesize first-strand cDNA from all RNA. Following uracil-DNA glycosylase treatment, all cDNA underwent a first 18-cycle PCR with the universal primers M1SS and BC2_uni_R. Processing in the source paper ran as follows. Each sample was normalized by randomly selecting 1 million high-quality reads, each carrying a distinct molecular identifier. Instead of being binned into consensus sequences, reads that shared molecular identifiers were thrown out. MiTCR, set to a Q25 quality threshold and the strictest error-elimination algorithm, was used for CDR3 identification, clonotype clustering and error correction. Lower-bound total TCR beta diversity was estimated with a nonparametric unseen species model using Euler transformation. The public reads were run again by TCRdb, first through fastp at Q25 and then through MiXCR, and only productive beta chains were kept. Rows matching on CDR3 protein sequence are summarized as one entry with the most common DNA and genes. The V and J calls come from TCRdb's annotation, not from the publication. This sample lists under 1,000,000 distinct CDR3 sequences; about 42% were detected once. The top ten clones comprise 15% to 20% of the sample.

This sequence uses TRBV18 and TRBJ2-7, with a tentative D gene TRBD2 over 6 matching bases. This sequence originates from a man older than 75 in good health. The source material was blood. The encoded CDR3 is CASSPGGRSIAEQYF. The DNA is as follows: TGTGCCAGCTCACCGGGGGGTAGGAGTATTGCCGAGCAGTACTTC.